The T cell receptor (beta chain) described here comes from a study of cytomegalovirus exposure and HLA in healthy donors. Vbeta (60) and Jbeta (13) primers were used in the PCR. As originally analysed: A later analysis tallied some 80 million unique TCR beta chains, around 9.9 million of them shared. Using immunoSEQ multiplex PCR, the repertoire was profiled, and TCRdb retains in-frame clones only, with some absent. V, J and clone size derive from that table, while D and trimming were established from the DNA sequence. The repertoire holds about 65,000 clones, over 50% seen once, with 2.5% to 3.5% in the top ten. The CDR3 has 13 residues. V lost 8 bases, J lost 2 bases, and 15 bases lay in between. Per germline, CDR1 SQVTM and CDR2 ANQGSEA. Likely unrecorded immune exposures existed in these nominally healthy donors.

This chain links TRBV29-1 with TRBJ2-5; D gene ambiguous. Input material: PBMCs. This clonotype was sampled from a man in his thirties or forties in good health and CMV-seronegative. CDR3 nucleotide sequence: TGCAGCCCACGGTTGGGCAGTCAAGAGACCCAGTACTTC. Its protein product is CSPRLGSQETQYF.